This T cell receptor (beta chain) was found in a study of blood T cells in healthy people across ages. CDR3 length: 12 residues. Trimming removed 6 bases from V and 7 bases from J, with 13 bases in between. Germline V CDR1 and CDR2: MNHEY, SMNVEV (reference sequence). A second 7 to 11 cycle PCR used barcoded and J-beta primers. TCRdb called the 5' RACE reads again in MiXCR, with one record for every CDR3 protein. The table includes 1.4 million to 1.5 million distinct CDR3 sequences, approximately 38% detected once. The chain employs TRBV27 and TRBJ2-7, with a weak D call TRBD1 (6 bases). The origin of this receptor is a woman aged 18 to 35 in good health. Sequenced material: blood. This CDR3 is CASSGQYNEQYF. The CDR3 DNA reads as TGTGCCAGCAGCGGACAGTACAATGAGCAGTACTTC.